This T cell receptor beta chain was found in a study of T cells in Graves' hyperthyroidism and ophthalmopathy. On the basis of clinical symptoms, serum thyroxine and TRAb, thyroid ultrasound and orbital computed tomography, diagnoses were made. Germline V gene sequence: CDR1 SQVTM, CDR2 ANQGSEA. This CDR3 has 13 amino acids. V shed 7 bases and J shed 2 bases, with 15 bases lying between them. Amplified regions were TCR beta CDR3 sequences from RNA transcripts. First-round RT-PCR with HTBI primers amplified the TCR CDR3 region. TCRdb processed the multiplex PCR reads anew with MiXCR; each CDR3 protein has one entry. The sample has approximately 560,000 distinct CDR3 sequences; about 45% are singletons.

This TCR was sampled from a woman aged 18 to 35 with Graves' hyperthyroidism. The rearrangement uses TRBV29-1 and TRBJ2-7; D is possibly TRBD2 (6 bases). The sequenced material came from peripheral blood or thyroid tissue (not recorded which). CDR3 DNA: TGCAGCGCCCGACTAGGAACGACCTACGAGCAGTACTTC. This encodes CSARLGTTYEQYF.